This TCR beta chain was captured by sequencing in a study of cytomegalovirus exposure and HLA in healthy donors. 60 Vbeta and 13 Jbeta primers were used in PCR. Method: immunoSEQ multiplex PCR; TCRdb's copy keeps in-frame clones and lacks some. The data contain about 72,000 clones, more than 75% of them seen just once; the ten biggest clones take up under 2%. The CDR3 totals 14 residues. From germline, CDR1 is MDHEN and CDR2 SYDVKM. J gave up 2 bases and V 5 bases, and 3 bases lay outside the gene matches. The sample was PBMCs. This TCR derives from a man aged 18 to 30 in good health and CMV-seronegative. The genes are TRBV28 and TRBJ1-2, with 9 positions matching TRBD1. The CDR3 loop reads CASSPGTGNYGYTF. The CDR3 DNA sequence: TGTGCCAGCAGTCCGGGGACAGGGAACTATGGCTACACCTTC.